This T cell receptor beta chain comes out of a study of OX40 agonist ivuxolimab in advanced cancers. Germline values: CDR1 LNHDA, CDR2 SQIVND (reference sequence). V lost 5 bases and J lost 3, with 13 bases in between. The length of the CDR3 is 14 residues. Clones were read by immunoSEQ multiplex PCR, and TCRdb kept only the in-frame ones, dropping some. Among over 100,000 clones listed, 90% were seen once. The starting material was CD4+ or CD8+ T cells sorted from blood, obtained in a trial of the OX40 agonist ivuxolimab. The sequence was obtained from an adult with an advanced solid tumor such as melanoma, head and neck, liver or kidney cancer. V gene TRBV19 combines with J gene TRBJ2-5, with D uncertain. In nucleotides, the CDR3 is TGTGCCAGTAGTCTCAAACAAGGAGAAGAGACCCAGTACTTC. Its protein product is CASSLKQGEETQYF.